This entry concerns a single TCR beta chain. Antigen: not known. This entry belongs to a study of shared clonotypes between healthy human individuals. Overall study context: Every donor yielded three CD4 naive, three CD4 memory, two CD8 naive and one CD8 memory plate. Overall study findings and caveats: Clonotypes not shared had lower generation probabilities than those common to all four donors. Generally, naive subsets (rather than memory subsets) showed larger estimated richness.

Repertoires were generated with immunoSEQ multiplex PCR, while TCRdb's copy carries only in-frame clones and drops some. The table has some 580,000 clones, about 97% seen once. This clonotype was sampled from a woman in her 30s in good health. Sequencing used naive CD4+ T cells sorted from blood. The subset here: CD45RA+ positively selected.

This CDR3 is CASSSGQGRQETQYF. The CDR3 nucleotides read TGTGCCAGCAGTTCAGGACAGGGGAGACAAGAGACCCAGTACTTC. The chain joins TRBV27 to TRBJ2-5, with TRBD1 matching 9 bases. Germline loops: CDR1 MNHEY, CDR2 SMNVEV (reference sequence). This CDR3 region has 15 residues. J lost 2 bases, V lost 4 bases, and 5 bases had no gene match.